The present TCR beta chain was sequenced within a study of cytomegalovirus exposure and HLA in healthy donors. In this sample, this clone turned up a few times. The primer mix had 60 Vbeta and 13 Jbeta primers. The protocol was immunoSEQ multiplex PCR, while the TCRdb copy is restricted to in-frame clones and leaves out a portion. Of under 170,000 clones listed, 75% to 85% were seen once; the top ten hold around 3.2%. With V trimmed by 0 bases and J by 4 bases, 5 bases remained unmatched. Germline CDR1 is MNHNS and CDR2 is SASEGT. The CDR3 is 16 residues long. Sequenced material: PBMCs. This sequence was found in a human donor in good health. The chain uses TRBV6-1 and TRBJ2-7; 11 bases align to TRBD1. The CDR3 DNA follows: TGTGCCAGCAGTGAAGCTACCGGGACAGGGGGTTACGAGCAGTACTTC. It codes for CASSEATGTGGYEQYF.